The 8 T cell receptor beta chains presented below share a single source sample, sequenced in a study of T cells in Graves' hyperthyroidism and ophthalmopathy. Authors of the study amplified TCR beta CDR3 regions from RNA transcripts. Using the HTBI primer set, a first-round RT-PCR was run on the TCR CDR3. MiXCR was run by TCRdb on the multiplex PCR reads, yielding one entry per CDR3 protein. The profile shows a few hundred thousand distinct CDR3 sequences, 17% of them singletons. Material: blood. These TCRs come from a woman between 18 and 30 years old with Graves' ophthalmopathy.

In this sample, this clonotype turned up many times. The chain joins TRBV12-3 or TRBV12-4 to TRBJ1-2; D gene unclear. Trimming removed 5 bases from V and 4 bases from J, with 14 bases in between. This CDR3 has 14 residues. Here the CDR3 reads CASSQEAYSYGYTF. The CDR3 nucleotides read TGTGCCAGCAGTCAGGAGGCCTATTCCTATGGCTACACCTTC.

This chain connects TRBV4-3 to TRBJ2-7; D uncertain. Trimming took 0 bases from V and 4 from J, leaving 10 bases between them. Germline V CDR1 and CDR2: LGHNA, YSLEER. The CDR3 has 14 residues. This CDR3 is CASSQDRTGYEQYF. The CDR3 region has the DNA TGCGCCAGCAGCCAAGATCGGACCGGGTACGAGCAGTACTTC.

This clonotype was seen at least ten times. The rearrangement joins TRBV19 to TRBJ1-1; the D is unclear. The CDR3 covers 14 residues. Trimming took off 4 bases at V and 1 base at J, with 10 bases between the two ends. The germline V gene has CDR1 LNHDA and CDR2 SQIVND (reference sequence). This chain's CDR3 is CASSNRGGNTEAFF. CDR3 nucleotide sequence: TGTGCCAGTAGTAACCGAGGAGGGAACACTGAAGCTTTCTTT.

This chain connects TRBV5-1 to TRBJ1-2; 7 bases fit TRBD1. The CDR3 runs to 12 residues. J was trimmed by 10 bases and V by 5 bases; bases with no gene match: 8. Germline CDR1 SGHRS, CDR2 YFSETQ. This chain's CDR3 is CASSTGEFDYTF. The CDR3 DNA follows: TGCGCCAGCAGTACAGGGGAGTTTGACTACACCTTC.

V is TRBV24-1 and J is TRBJ2-5, with 15 bases aligning to TRBD2. This CDR3 comprises 18 residues. V lost 4 bases and J lost 1; bases outside the gene matches: 6. Per germline, CDR1 KGHDR and CDR2 SFDVKD. The CDR3 reads CATSDPGLAGGGQETQYF. CDR3 DNA sequence: TGTGCCACCAGTGACCCGGGACTAGCGGGGGGTGGCCAAGAGACCCAGTACTTC.

This clonotype has a handful of counts. V and J are TRBV5-1 and TRBJ2-2, with 10 bases fitting TRBD1. The CDR3 is 18 residues long. The trim removed 0 bases at V and 0 bases at J, leaving 5 bases unmatched. CDR1 SGHRS and CDR2 YFSETQ come from the germline V gene. CDR3 bases: TGCGCCAGCAGCTTGGCCGGAGGACAGGGGGCGAACACCGGGGAGCTGTTTTTT. It yields the protein CASSLAGGQGANTGELFF.

V usage is TRBV19 and J usage is TRBJ2-2, with D maybe TRBD1 (6 bases). Per the germline V gene, CDR1 is LNHDA and CDR2 is SQIVND (reference sequence). V lost 6 bases and J lost 1, with 12 bases in between. The CDR3 sequence is 15 residues long. This CDR3 reads CASSWGQENTGELFF. The CDR3, as DNA: TGTGCCAGTAGCTGGGGGCAGGAGAACACCGGGGAGCTGTTTTTT.

The chain is built from TRBV20-1 and TRBJ1-5, with 7 positions matching TRBD1. CDR1 and CDR2 (germline): DFQATT, SNEGSKA (reference sequence). The CDR3 runs 14 residues. V dropped 5 bases and J dropped 7; count of bases not matched to a gene: 11. CDR3 amino acids: CSASQGGSGQPQHF. DNA of the CDR3: TGCAGTGCTTCGCAGGGGGGGAGCGGGCAGCCCCAGCATTTT.